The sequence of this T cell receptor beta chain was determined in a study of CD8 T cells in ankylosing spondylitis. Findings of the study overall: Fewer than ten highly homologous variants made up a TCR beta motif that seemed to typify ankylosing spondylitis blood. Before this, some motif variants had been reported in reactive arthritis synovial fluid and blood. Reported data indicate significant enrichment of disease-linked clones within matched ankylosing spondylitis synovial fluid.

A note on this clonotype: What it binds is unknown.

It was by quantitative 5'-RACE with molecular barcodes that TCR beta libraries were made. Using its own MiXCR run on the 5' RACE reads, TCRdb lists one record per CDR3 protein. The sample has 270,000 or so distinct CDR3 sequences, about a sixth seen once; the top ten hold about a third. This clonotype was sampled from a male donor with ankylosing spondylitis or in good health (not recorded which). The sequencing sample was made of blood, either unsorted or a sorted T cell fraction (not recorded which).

CDR3 nucleotides: TGTGCCAGCAGCTCCCCCCAAGGCGCCAGGGAGGCAGAGACCCAGTACTTC. Translated, it gives CASSSPQGAREAETQYF. The genes are TRBV7-8 and TRBJ2-5, with D possibly TRBD2 on 6 matching bases. Per germline, CDR1 SGHVS and CDR2 FQNEAQ. Trimming left V 4 bases short and J 4 bases short, with 22 bases between. This CDR3 comprises 17 residues.